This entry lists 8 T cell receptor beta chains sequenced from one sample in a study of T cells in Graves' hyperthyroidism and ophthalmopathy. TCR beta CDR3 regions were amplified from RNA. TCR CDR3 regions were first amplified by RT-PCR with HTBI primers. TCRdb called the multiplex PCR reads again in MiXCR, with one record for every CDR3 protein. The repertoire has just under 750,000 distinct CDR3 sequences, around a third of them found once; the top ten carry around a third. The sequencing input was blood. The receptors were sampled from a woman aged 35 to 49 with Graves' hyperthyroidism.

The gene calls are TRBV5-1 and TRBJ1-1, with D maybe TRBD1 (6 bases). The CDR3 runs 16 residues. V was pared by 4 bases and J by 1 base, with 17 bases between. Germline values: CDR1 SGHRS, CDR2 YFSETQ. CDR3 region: CASSPPGGLENTEAFF. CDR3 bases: TGCGCCAGCAGCCCACCCGGGGGGCTGGAGAACACTGAAGCTTTCTTT. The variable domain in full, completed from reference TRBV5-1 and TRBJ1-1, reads KAGVTQTPRYLIKTRGQQVTLSCSPISGHRSVSWYQQTPGQGLQFLFEYFSETQRNKGNFPGRFSGRQFSNSRSEMNVSTLELGDSALYLCASSPPGGLENTEAFFGQGTRLTVV.

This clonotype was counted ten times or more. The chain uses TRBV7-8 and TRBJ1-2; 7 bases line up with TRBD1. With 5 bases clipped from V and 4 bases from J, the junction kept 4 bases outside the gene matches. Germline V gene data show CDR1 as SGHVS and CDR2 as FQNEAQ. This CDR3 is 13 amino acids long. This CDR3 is CASSHRDSYGYTF. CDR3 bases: TGTGCCAGCAGCCACCGGGACAGCTATGGCTACACCTTC. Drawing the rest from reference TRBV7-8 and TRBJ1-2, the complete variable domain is GAGVSQSPRYKVAKRGQDVALRCDPISGHVSLFWYQQALGQGPEFLTYFQNEAQLDKSGLPSDRFFAERPEGSVSTLKIQRTQQEDSAVYLCASSHRDSYGYTFGSGTRLTVV.

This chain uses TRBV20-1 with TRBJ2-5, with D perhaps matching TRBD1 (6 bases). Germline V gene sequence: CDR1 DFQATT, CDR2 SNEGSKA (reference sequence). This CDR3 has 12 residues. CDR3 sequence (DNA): TGCAGCTTTCTGGGGGCGCGGGAGACCCAGTACTTC. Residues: CSFLGARETQYF.

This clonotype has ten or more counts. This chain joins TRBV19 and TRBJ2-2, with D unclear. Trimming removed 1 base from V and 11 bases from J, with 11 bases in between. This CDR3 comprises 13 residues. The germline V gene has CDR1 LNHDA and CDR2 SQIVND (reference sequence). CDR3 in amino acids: CASSIVESAELFF. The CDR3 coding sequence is TGTGCCAGTAGTATAGTGGAGTCGGCCGAGCTGTTTTTT.

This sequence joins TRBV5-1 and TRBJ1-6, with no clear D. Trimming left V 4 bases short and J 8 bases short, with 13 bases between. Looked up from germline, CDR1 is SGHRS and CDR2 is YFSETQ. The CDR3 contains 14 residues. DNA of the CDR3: TGCGCCAGCAGCGCCGGCCGGAGAGATTCACCCCTCCACTTT. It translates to CASSAGRRDSPLHF.

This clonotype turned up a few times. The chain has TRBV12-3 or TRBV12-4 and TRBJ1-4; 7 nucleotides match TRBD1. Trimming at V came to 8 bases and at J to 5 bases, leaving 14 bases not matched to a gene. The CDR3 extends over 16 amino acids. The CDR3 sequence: CASSRVKGQINEKLFF. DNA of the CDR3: TGTGCCAGCTCCCGAGTTAAGGGACAGATAAATGAAAAACTGTTTTTT.

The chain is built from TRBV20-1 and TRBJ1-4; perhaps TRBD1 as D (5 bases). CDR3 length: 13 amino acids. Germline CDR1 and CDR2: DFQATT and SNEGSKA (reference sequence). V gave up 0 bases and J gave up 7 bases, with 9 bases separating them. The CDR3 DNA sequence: TGCAGTGCTAGAGATTTAGGGACTGAAAAACTGTTTTTT. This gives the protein CSARDLGTEKLFF.

As DNA, the CDR3 is TGCAGTGCTAGCCGGACAGTCTCTCATGGCTACACCTTC. Translated, it gives CSASRTVSHGYTF. This chain joins TRBV20-1 and TRBJ1-2; D is possibly TRBD1 (6 bases). Germline V gene data show CDR1 as DFQATT and CDR2 as SNEGSKA (reference sequence). The CDR3 has 13 residues. V lost 3 bases, J lost 6 bases, and 14 bases lay in between.